This TCR beta chain stems from a study of T-cell memory formation after mild COVID-19. General study results and limits: Later expanders leaned CD4+, whereas clones that contracted between day 15 and 85 were balanced CD4/CD8.

A single record per CDR3 protein comes from TCRdb applying MiXCR to the 5' RACE reads. The sample shows 500,000 to 550,000 distinct CDR3 sequences, roughly 22% of them seen only once. This clonotype turned up a few times. Its antigen remains unidentified. Sequenced input: PBMCs or a T cell subset sorted from them (not recorded which). The source of this sequence is an adult woman who had mild COVID-19 (a few samples of this study predate the infection). Cell type and time point are not known.

The chain's CDR3 is CASMVWGYEQYF. CDR3 bases: TGTGCCAGCATGGTTTGGGGGTACGAGCAGTACTTC. V is TRBV6-1 and J is TRBJ2-7, with D possibly called TRBD1 or TRBD2 (5 bases each). V was shortened by 7 bases and J by 4 bases, with 11 bases between the two germline ends. The V gene's germline CDR1 is MNHNS and CDR2 SASEGT. This CDR3 contains 12 residues.